What follows are 4 T cell receptor beta chains derived from one specimen sequenced in a study of metastatic and nonmetastatic thyroid tumors. TCRdb reanalyzed the PCR reads with MiXCR. The sample lists 20,000 to 25,000 clones, roughly a quarter occurring once. Each patient went into thyroid surgery without having received any treatment. Sequenced material: tumor tissue. The receptors shown here come from a female donor with papillary thyroid cancer or a benign thyroid nodule (not recorded which). Some clones in this sample may be carry-over from other donors' samples.

This clone has only a few counts. The chain combines TRBV7-9 with TRBJ2-3; D is unresolved. Germline CDR1 reads SEHNR; CDR2 reads FQNEAQ (reference sequence). This CDR3 spans 14 amino acids. Deletions cut 1 base from V and 2 bases from J, with 7 bases between. The CDR3 sequence is CASSLDWATDTQYF. The CDR3 DNA follows: TGTGCCAGCAGCTTAGATTGGGCCACAGATACGCAGTATTTT.

This clone was counted ten times or more. A much more abundant neighbour one base away suggests this may be a read error. The rearrangement uses TRBV2 and TRBJ1-1; D ambiguous. The germline gives CDR1 SNHLY, CDR2 FYNNEI. The CDR3 covers 14 residues. Trimming left V 6 bases short and J 2 bases short, with 13 bases between. The CDR3 reads CASRREGINTEAFF. DNA for the CDR3: TGTGCCAGCAGGAGGGAGGGAATTAACACTGAAGCTTTCTTT.

This clone showed up many times. A clone one base away is much larger, so this may be a read error. Within the sample, other DNA sequences also encode this same CDR3. The genes are TRBV5-4 and TRBJ2-3; 9 positions match TRBD1. The CDR3 totals 15 residues. CDR1 is SGHNT, CDR2 YYREEE, per germline (reference sequence). The CDR3 nucleotides are TGTGCTAGCAGCTTACAGGGGGCGGGCACAGATACGCAGTATTTT. Protein: CASSLQGAGTDTQYF.

The gene calls are TRBV7-2 and TRBJ1-2; 8 nucleotides align to TRBD1. The V gene end was trimmed by 5 bases and the J gene end by 10 bases; junction bases not matched to a gene: 15. CDR1 SGHTA and CDR2 FQGNSA come from the germline V gene. There are 15 residues in the CDR3. CDR3 in amino acids: CASSPGQVNYGVYTF. The CDR3 DNA sequence: TGTGCCAGCAGCCCGGGACAGGTAAATTACGGTGTCTACACCTTC.